This T cell receptor beta chain was recorded in a study of cytomegalovirus exposure and HLA in healthy donors. This clone showed up just a few times. Its antigen is unidentified. This CDR3 contains 15 residues. Germline V lookup: CDR1 MNHEY, CDR2 SVGAGI. The V gene end was trimmed by 6 bases and the J gene end by 0 bases; junction bases not matched to a gene: 7. Study-wide results and caveats: With later analysis, a missense DCLRE1C variant became linked to TCR beta V- and J-gene trimming.

13 Jbeta primers and 60 Vbeta primers were used for the PCR. Clones were read by immunoSEQ multiplex PCR, and TCRdb kept only the in-frame ones, dropping some. In the table there are over 150,000 clones, roughly 85% of which are singletons. This TCR came from a man between 40 and 49 years old in good health and CMV-seronegative. The specimen sequenced was PBMCs. The V and J genes are TRBV6-5 and TRBJ1-2; 7 nucleotides line up with TRBD1. The CDR3 DNA reads TGTGCCAGCAGCTTTCAGGGGGGAGCTAACTATGGCTACACCTTC. Its protein product is CASSFQGGANYGYTF.